The rows below give T cell receptor beta chains drawn from one sample of a study of CD8 T cells in ankylosing spondylitis. TCRdb ran MiXCR on the 5' RACE reads and lists one entry per CDR3 protein. Of a few hundred thousand distinct CDR3 sequences in the sample, under 8.5% are singletons; the top ten hold more than 12%. The specimen was blood, either unsorted or a sorted T cell fraction (not recorded which). The source of these receptors is a male donor with ankylosing spondylitis. CDR3s include the opening cysteine and the closing phenylalanine or tryptophan. A D gene is named only where the DNA matches it firmly. Clone sizes are given selectively: once, few, many, or a class where the clone is expanded.

j_call v_call d_call clone_size cdr3_aa cdr3_nt
TRBJ1-1 TRBV27 - few CASSSQNTLTEAFF TGTGCCAGCAGCTCGCAGAATACCCTCACTGAAGCTTTCTTT
TRBJ1-2 TRBV5-1 TRBD1 - CASSSAIRDRAYGYTF TGCGCCAGCAGCTCCGCTATCCGGGACAGGGCCTATGGCTACACCTTC
TRBJ2-7 TRBV4-3 - - CASSPEHSAEQYF TGCGCCAGCAGCCCGGAGCATTCGGCCGAGCAGTACTTC
TRBJ2-7 TRBV20-1 TRBD2 - CSASGAGLAGSEQYF TGCAGTGCTTCGGGGGCGGGACTAGCGGGATCTGAGCAGTACTTC
TRBJ2-3 TRBV20-1 - few CSARDRLLASTDTQYF TGCAGTGCTAGAGATCGCCTACTAGCTAGCACAGATACGCAGTATTTT
TRBJ2-7 TRBV9 - - CASSVHWDGPYEQYF TGTGCCAGCAGCGTCCACTGGGACGGTCCCTACGAGCAGTACTTC
TRBJ1-4 TRBV4-2 TRBD1 few CASSQAGGQVEKLFF TGTGCCAGCAGCCAAGCGGGAGGACAGGTTGAAAAACTGTTTTTT
TRBJ1-1 TRBV6-5 - few CASSHRRGDTEAFF TGTGCCAGCAGTCACAGGCGAGGGGACACTGAAGCTTTCTTT
TRBJ2-5 TRBV5-1 - - CASSLGDGLQETQYF TGCGCCAGCAGCTTGGGGGACGGGTTACAAGAGACCCAGTACTTC
TRBJ1-6 TRBV7-2 - many CASSVTGNSPLHF TGTGCCAGCAGCGTCACAGGGAATTCACCCCTCCACTTT
TRBJ2-5 TRBV3-1 TRBD1 few CASSPHPGTVYVETQYF TGTGCCAGCAGCCCCCACCCCGGGACAGTCTATGTGGAGACCCAGTACTTC
TRBJ1-4 TRBV20-1 - few CSARGEFNEKLFF TGCAGTGCTAGGGGGGAATTCAACGAAAAACTGTTTTTT
TRBJ2-7 TRBV7-2 TRBD2 - CASSLDIGTIRYEQYF TGTGCCAGCAGCTTAGATATAGGGACTATACGCTACGAGCAGTACTTC
TRBJ2-5 TRBV10-3 - many CAISESSTGGEETQYF TGTGCCATCAGTGAGTCATCAACAGGCGGTGAGGAGACCCAGTACTTC
TRBJ2-7 TRBV19 - - CASRPGISYEQYF TGTGCCAGTAGGCCCGGGATCTCCTACGAGCAGTACTTC
TRBJ2-2 TRBV10-2 - few CASSGTPRGGELFF TGCGCCAGCAGTGGGACTCCCAGGGGCGGGGAGCTGTTTTTT
TRBJ1-3 TRBV4-2 - many CASSQDGHIGNTIYF TGTGCCAGCAGCCAAGATGGTCACATAGGAAACACCATATATTTT
TRBJ2-7 TRBV7-2 - - CASSLAPSGFSYEQYF TGTGCCAGCAGCTTAGCTCCGAGCGGATTCTCCTACGAGCAGTACTTC
TRBJ1-2 TRBV28 - few CASSQSPDRNYGYTF TGTGCCAGCAGCCAGTCTCCTGACAGGAACTATGGCTACACCTTC
TRBJ2-1 TRBV20-1 - few CSGPPGEQFF TGCAGCGGTCCCCCGGGGGAGCAGTTCTTC
TRBJ1-2 TRBV5-1 - - CASSPDSTGGYTF TGCGCCAGCAGCCCGGACTCTACAGGTGGCTACACCTTC
TRBJ2-1 TRBV14 TRBD2 few CASTRTSGRVSYNEQFF TGTGCCAGCACCCGGACTAGCGGGAGGGTTTCTTACAATGAGCAGTTCTTC
TRBJ2-3 TRBV12-3/TRBV12-4 - few CASSLRVSKSDTQYF TGTGCCAGCAGTCTTCGTGTATCGAAATCGGATACGCAGTATTTT
TRBJ2-5 TRBV12-3/TRBV12-4 TRBD1 - CASRTGTGASETQYF TGTGCCAGCAGAACCGGGACAGGGGCGTCAGAGACCCAGTACTTC
TRBJ2-2 TRBV7-9 TRBD2 - CASSFPSGRGTGELFF TGTGCCAGCAGCTTTCCTAGCGGGAGAGGTACCGGGGAGCTGTTTTTT
TRBJ2-1 TRBV29-1 - many CSMGHAYNEQFF TGCAGCATGGGACACGCTTACAATGAGCAGTTCTTC
TRBJ2-1 TRBV7-3 TRBD2 - CASSLGLAGFEQFF TGTGCCAGCAGCCTCGGACTAGCGGGATTTGAGCAGTTCTTC
TRBJ2-7 TRBV13 TRBD2 few CASSLLGSGRYEQYF TGTGCCAGCAGCTTACTTGGGAGCGGGAGGTACGAGCAGTACTTC
TRBJ2-1 TRBV6-5 TRBD2 few CASSYSSGRGNEQFF TGTGCCAGCAGTTACTCTAGCGGGAGGGGTAATGAGCAGTTCTTC
TRBJ1-5 TRBV28 TRBD1 - CASSSGQGINQPQHF TGTGCCAGCAGTTCCGGACAGGGGATCAATCAGCCCCAGCATTTT
TRBJ1-2 TRBV7-3 - - CASSLTTAVPGGYTF TGTGCCAGCAGCTTAACGACCGCCGTACCTGGGGGCTACACCTTC
TRBJ2-2 TRBV11-2 - - CASSLHGSNTGELFF TGTGCCAGCAGCTTACACGGGAGCAACACCGGGGAGCTGTTTTTT
TRBJ2-1 TRBV11-1 TRBD2 few CASSDPPPGLAGVNSYNEQFF TGTGCCAGCAGCGATCCCCCCCCGGGACTAGCGGGAGTGAACTCCTACAATGAGCAGTTCTTC
TRBJ2-3 TRBV29-1 TRBD2 - CSVESSGNMNTDTQYF TGCAGCGTTGAATCTAGCGGGAACATGAACACAGATACGCAGTATTTT
TRBJ2-7 TRBV4-1 TRBD1 few CASSQDGWGTGAYEQYF TGCGCCAGCAGCCAAGATGGATGGGGGACAGGGGCATACGAGCAGTACTTC
TRBJ1-2 TRBV5-6 TRBD1 - CASNPGQGGYGYTF TGTGCCAGCAATCCGGGACAGGGGGGCTATGGCTACACCTTC
TRBJ2-1 TRBV10-2 TRBD2 - CASRSGGSYNEQFF TGCGCCAGCAGATCGGGAGGGTCCTACAATGAGCAGTTCTTC
TRBJ1-1 TRBV20-1 - few CSAVDLNTEAFF TGCAGTGCCGTGGACCTGAACACTGAAGCTTTCTTT
TRBJ2-1 TRBV9 TRBD2 many CASTAPGLSSLLPPNEQFF TGTGCCAGCACCGCTCCGGGACTATCGTCCCTCCTGCCCCCCAATGAGCAGTTCTTC
TRBJ2-7 TRBV4-2 - many CASSQGEETMFYEQYF TGTGCCAGCAGCCAAGGTGAGGAGACGATGTTCTACGAGCAGTACTTC
TRBJ2-3 TRBV7-2 - - CASSLQGQPGADTQYF TGTGCCAGCAGCTTACAGGGGCAGCCGGGAGCAGATACGCAGTATTTT
TRBJ2-2 TRBV19 - - CASSPTPRGTGELFF TGTGCCAGTAGTCCTACCCCAAGGGGCACCGGGGAGCTGTTTTTT
TRBJ2-5 TRBV11-2 - - CASSLMAAVQETQYF TGTGCCAGCAGCTTAATGGCAGCGGTCCAAGAGACCCAGTACTTC
TRBJ1-5 TRBV5-1 TRBD1 few CASSWGTGGNQPQHF TGCGCCAGCAGCTGGGGGACAGGTGGTAATCAGCCCCAGCATTTT
TRBJ2-2 TRBV19 - few CASSPRLGANTGELFF TGTGCCAGTAGTCCACGACTAGGAGCGAATACCGGGGAGCTGTTTTTT
TRBJ1-5 TRBV28 - many CASGPRSGAVNQPQHF TGTGCCAGCGGTCCCCGTTCAGGGGCGGTCAATCAGCCCCAGCATTTT
TRBJ2-7 TRBV5-1 TRBD1 many CASSFVGQGNYEQYF TGCGCCAGCAGCTTCGTGGGACAGGGGAACTACGAGCAGTACTTC
TRBJ1-5 TRBV5-5 - few CASSPQSSNQPQHF TGTGCCAGCAGCCCTCAGAGTAGCAATCAGCCCCAGCATTTT
TRBJ2-5 TRBV12-3/TRBV12-4 TRBD2 many CASRSSGTKTQYF TGTGCCAGCAGATCTAGCGGGACAAAGACCCAGTACTTC
TRBJ1-5 TRBV4-3 - - CASSQDGWGQISNQPQHF TGCGCCAGCAGCCAAGATGGGTGGGGACAAATTAGCAATCAGCCCCAGCATTTT
TRBJ2-3 TRBV12-3/TRBV12-4 TRBD2 - CASSLPGLEHGTQYF TGTGCCAGCAGTTTACCGGGACTAGAACACGGTACGCAGTATTTT
TRBJ1-2 TRBV6-1 TRBD1 - CASMGGQGEVYGYTF TGTGCCAGCATGGGTGGGCAGGGGGAGGTCTATGGCTACACCTTC
TRBJ2-7 TRBV5-1 TRBD2 few CASSQRTSPYEQYF TGCGCCAGCAGCCAAAGGACTAGTCCCTACGAGCAGTACTTC
TRBJ1-2 TRBV20-1 - many CSASHNYGYTF TGCAGTGCTAGCCACAACTATGGCTACACCTTC
TRBJ2-2 TRBV30 - few CAWTLQGGTGELFF TGTGCCTGGACCCTCCAAGGGGGCACCGGGGAGCTGTTTTTT